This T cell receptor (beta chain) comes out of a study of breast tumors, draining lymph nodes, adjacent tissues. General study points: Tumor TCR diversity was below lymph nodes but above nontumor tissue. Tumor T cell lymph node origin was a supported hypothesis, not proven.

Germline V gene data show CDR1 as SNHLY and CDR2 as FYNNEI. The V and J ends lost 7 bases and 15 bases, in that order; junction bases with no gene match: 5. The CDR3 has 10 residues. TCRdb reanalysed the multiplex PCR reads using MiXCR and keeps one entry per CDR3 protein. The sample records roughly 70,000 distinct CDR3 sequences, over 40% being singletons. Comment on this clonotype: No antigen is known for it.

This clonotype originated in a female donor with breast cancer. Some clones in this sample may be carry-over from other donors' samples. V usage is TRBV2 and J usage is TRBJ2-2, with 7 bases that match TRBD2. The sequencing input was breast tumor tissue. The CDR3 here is CASKTGRLFF. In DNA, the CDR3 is TGTGCCAGCAAAACCGGGAGGTTGTTTTTT.